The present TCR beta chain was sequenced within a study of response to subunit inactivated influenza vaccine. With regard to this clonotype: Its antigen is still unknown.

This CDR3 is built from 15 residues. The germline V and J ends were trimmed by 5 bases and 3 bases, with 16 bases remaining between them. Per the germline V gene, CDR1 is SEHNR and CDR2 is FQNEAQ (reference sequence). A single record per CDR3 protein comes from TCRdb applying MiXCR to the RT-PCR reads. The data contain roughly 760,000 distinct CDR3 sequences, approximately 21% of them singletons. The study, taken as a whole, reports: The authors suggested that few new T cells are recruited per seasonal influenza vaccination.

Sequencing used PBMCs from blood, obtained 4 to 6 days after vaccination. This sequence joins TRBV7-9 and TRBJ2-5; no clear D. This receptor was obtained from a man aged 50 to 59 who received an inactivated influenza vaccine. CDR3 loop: CASSPNRGRKETQYF. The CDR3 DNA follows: TGTGCCAGCAGCCCTAACCGTGGACGAAAAGAGACCCAGTACTTC.